This record covers a single T cell receptor (beta chain). The source of the sample is a study of blood T cell repertoires in COVID-19. Sequencing was performed with immunoSEQ multiplex PCR; in TCRdb, only in-frame clones are kept and a portion is missing. Here the sample spans some 200,000 clones, about four fifths being singletons. This CDR3 is 17 amino acids long. The germline V gene encodes CDR1 KGHSH and CDR2 LQKENI. After removal of 3 bases from V and 7 bases from J, the junction contained 12 bases not matched to a gene. The sample comprised peripheral blood. V is TRBV18 and J is TRBJ2-2; 9 bases line up with TRBD1. This receptor was taken from a woman aged 25 to 45 who had recovered from COVID-19. The DNA of the CDR3 is TGTGCCAGCTCACCCGGAGGCGCGGACAGGGGAATCGGGGAGCTGTTTTTT. Its translation: CASSPGGADRGIGELFF.